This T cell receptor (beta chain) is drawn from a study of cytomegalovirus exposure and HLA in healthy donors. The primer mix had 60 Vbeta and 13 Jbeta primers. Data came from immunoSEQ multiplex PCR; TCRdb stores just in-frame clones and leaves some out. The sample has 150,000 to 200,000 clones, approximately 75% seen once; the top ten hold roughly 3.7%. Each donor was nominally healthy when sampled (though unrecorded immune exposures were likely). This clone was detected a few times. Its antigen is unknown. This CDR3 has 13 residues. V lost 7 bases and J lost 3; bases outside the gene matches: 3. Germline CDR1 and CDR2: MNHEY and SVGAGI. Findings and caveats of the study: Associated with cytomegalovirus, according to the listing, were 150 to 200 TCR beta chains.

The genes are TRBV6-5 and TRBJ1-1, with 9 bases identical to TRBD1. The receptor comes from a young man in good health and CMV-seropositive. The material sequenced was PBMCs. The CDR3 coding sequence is TGTGCCAGCACCCGGGACAGGGACACTGAAGCTTTCTTT. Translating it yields CASTRDRDTEAFF.